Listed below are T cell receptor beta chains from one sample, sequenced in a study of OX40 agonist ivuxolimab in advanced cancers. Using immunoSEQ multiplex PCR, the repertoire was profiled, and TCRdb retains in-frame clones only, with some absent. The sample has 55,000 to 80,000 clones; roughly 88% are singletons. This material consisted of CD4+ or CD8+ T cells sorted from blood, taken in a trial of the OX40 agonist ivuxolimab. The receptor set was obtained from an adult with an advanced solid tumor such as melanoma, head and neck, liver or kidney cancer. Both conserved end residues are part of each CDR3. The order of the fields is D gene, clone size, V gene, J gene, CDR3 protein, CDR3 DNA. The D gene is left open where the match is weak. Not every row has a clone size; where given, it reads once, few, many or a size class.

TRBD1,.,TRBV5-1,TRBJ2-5,CASSFGTVQETQYF,TGCGCCAGCAGCTTCGGGACAGTCCAAGAGACCCAGTACTTC
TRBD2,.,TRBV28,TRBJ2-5,CASSPGLAVLGQETQYF,TGTGCCAGCAGCCCGGGACTAGCGGTTCTGGGTCAAGAGACCCAGTACTTC
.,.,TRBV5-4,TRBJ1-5,CASSLEKNQPQHF,TGTGCCAGCAGCTTGGAGAAAAATCAGCCCCAGCATTTT
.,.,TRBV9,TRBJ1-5,CASTPLGGDTTHRVRPQHF,TGTGCCAGCACCCCACTCGGGGGGGACACCACCCACAGGGTTCGTCCCCAGCATTTT
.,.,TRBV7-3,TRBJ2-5,CASSLMGGPPWETQYF,TGTGCCAGCAGCTTAATGGGGGGGCCTCCCTGGGAGACCCAGTACTTC
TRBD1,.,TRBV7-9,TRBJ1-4,CASSLGTGGEKLFF,TGTGCCAGCAGCTTAGGGACAGGAGGTGAAAAACTGTTTTTT
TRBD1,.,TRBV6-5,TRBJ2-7,CASSLHGQGGYEQYF,TGTGCCAGCAGTCTCCACGGACAGGGGGGCTACGAGCAGTACTTC
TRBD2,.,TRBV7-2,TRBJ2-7,CASSLALSSGGTLVYEQYF,TGTGCCAGCAGCTTAGCACTCTCTAGCGGGGGGACCTTAGTCTACGAGCAGTACTTC
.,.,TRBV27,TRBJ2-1,CASRTPGRLAFF,TGTGCCAGCCGGACCCCGGGGCGACTTGCGTTCTTC
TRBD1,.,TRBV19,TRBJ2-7,CASADRDGYEQYF,TGTGCCAGCGCGGACAGGGACGGCTACGAGCAGTACTTC
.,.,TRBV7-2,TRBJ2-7,CASSLDRNYEQYF,TGTGCCAGCAGCTTAGACAGGAACTACGAGCAGTACTTC
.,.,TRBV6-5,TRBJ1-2,CASSYARGNYGYTF,TGTGCCAGCAGTTACGCCAGGGGTAACTATGGCTACACCTTC
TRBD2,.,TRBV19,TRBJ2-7,CASSASGPYEQYF,TGTGCCAGTAGTGCTAGCGGTCCCTACGAGCAGTACTTC
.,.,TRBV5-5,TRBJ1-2,CASSLGQSHIYGYTF,TGTGCCAGCAGCTTGGGACAGAGTCATATCTATGGCTACACCTTC
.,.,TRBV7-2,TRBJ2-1,CASSLGVNEQFF,TGTGCCAGCAGCTTAGGGGTCAATGAGCAGTTCTTC
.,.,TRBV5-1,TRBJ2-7,CASSLASGRGYEQYF,TGCGCCAGCAGCTTGGCCTCAGGGCGAGGTTACGAGCAGTACTTC
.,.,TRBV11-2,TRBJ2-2,CASSLDRGTGELFF,TGTGCCAGCAGCTTAGACCGAGGGACCGGGGAGCTGTTTTTT
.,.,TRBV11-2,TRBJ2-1,CASSLDHTINEQFF,TGTGCCAGCAGCTTAGATCATACTATCAATGAGCAGTTCTTC
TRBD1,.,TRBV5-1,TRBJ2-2,CASSPDRGLAGELFF,TGCGCCAGCAGCCCGGACAGGGGGCTCGCCGGGGAGCTGTTTTTT
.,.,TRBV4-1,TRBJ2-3,CASSQGYPVRGAAWQSTDTQYF,TGCGCCAGCAGCCAAGGTTATCCGGTCAGGGGGGCGGCCTGGCAAAGCACAGATACGCAGTATTTT
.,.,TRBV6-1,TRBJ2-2,CASKGTPVTGELFF,TGTGCCAGCAAAGGGACACCCGTCACCGGGGAGCTGTTTTTT
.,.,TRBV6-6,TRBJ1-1,CASFRFPEAFF,TGTGCCAGCTTCCGGTTTCCTGAAGCTTTCTTT
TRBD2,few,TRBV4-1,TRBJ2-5,CASSSLAQRERTETQYF,TGCGCCAGCAGCTCTCTCGCCCAGCGGGAGCGTACGGAGACCCAGTACTTC
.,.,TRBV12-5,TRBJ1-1,CASGSPTFSPTFF,TGTGCTAGTGGTTCCCCTACGTTTTCGCCGACTTTCTTT
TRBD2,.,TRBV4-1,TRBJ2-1,CASSRGTTYNEQFF,TGCGCCAGCAGCCGCGGGACTACCTACAATGAGCAGTTCTTC
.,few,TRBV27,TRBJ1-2,CASRLVASDRNYGYTF,TGTGCCAGCAGGTTGGTTGCTTCCGACAGAAACTATGGCTACACCTTC
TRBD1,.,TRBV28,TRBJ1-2,CASSWGQYYGYTF,TGTGCCAGCAGTTGGGGACAGTACTATGGCTACACCTTC
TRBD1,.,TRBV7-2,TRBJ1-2,CASSPGQGTYGYTF,TGTGCCAGCAGCCCTGGACAGGGGACTTATGGCTACACCTTC